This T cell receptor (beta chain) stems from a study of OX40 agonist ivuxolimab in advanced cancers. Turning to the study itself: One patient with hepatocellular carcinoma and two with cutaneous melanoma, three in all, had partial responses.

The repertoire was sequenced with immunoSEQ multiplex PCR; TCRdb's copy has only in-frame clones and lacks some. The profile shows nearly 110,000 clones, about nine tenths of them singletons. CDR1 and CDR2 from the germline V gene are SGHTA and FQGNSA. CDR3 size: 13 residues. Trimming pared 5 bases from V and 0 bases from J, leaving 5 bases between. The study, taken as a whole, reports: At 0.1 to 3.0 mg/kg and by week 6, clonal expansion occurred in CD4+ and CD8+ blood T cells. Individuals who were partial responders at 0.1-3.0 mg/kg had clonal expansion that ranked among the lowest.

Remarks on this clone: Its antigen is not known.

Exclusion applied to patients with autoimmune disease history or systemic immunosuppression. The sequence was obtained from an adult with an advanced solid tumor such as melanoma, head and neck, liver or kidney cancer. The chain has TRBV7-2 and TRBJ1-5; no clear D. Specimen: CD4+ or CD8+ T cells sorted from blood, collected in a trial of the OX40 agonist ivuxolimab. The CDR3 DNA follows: TGTGCCAGCAGCCTCAATAGCAATCAGCCCCAGCATTTT. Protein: CASSLNSNQPQHF.